The 4 T cell receptor beta chains below come from one sample, sequenced in a study of CD8+CD57+ T cells in acquired aplastic anemia. CDR3 and TCR beta VDJ profiling relied on genomic DNA as the template. A single record per CDR3 protein comes from TCRdb applying MiXCR to the reads. The data hold fewer than 250,000 distinct CDR3 sequences, with around 59% observed a single time. The sequenced sample was sorted CD4+, CD8+, or CD8+CD57+ T cells (not recorded which) from PBMCs. These receptors all come from a human donor in good health, serving as a control.

Comments on this clonotype: A read error may produce the germline difference seen at one junction end. The CDR3 here is CASREGASGRKTQYF. The CDR3 nucleotides read TGTGCCAGCAGGGAAGGGGCTAGCGGTAGGAAGACCCAGTACTTC. The rearrangement links TRBV2 to TRBJ2-5; 7 nucleotides match TRBD2. The germline gives CDR1 SNHLY, CDR2 FYNNEI. The CDR3 extends over 15 amino acids.

This clonotype occurred a few times. A much larger clone lies one base from this, so it may be a read error. V and J are TRBV3-2 and TRBJ2-7; TRBD2, the D gene given by the table, was not confirmed from the DNA. TRBV3-2 is a pseudogene locus. CDR3 length: 14 amino acids. As DNA, the CDR3 is TGTGCCAGCAGCCAAGTGGCCCAGATCTACGAGCAGTACGTC. Translating gives CASSQVAQIYEQYV.

This clonotype was found many times. This sequence joins TRBV20-1 and TRBJ1-4; D not certain. The CDR3 runs to 13 residues. Trimming pared 3 bases from V and 5 bases from J, leaving 10 bases between. CDR1 and CDR2 from the germline V gene are DFQATT and SNEGSKA (reference sequence). The CDR3 DNA sequence: TGCAGTGCTAGGGGAGGGCCGAATGAAAAACTGTTTTTT. It encodes CSARGGPNEKLFF.

Note on this clonotype: Germline and junction disagree at one end, which may indicate a read error. This chain uses TRBV5-4 with TRBJ2-1, with 8 bases fitting TRBD1. The CDR3 spans 15 residues. Per germline, CDR1 SGHNT and CDR2 YYREEE (reference sequence). DNA for the CDR3: TGTGCCAGCAGCTTCGGACAGGGTGGGTATAATGAGCAGTCCTTC. Translated: CASSFGQGGYNEQSF.